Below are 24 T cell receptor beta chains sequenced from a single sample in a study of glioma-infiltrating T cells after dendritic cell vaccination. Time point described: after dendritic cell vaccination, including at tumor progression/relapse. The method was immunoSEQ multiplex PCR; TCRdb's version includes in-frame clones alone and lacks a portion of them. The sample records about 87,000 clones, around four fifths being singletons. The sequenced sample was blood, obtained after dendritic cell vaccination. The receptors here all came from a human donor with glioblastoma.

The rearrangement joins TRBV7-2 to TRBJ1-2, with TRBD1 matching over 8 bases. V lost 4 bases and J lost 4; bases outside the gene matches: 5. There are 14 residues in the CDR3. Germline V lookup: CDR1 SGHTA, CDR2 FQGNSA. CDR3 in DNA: TGTGCCAGCAGCTCCCGGACAGGGCCCTATGGCTACACCTTC. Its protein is CASSSRTGPYGYTF.

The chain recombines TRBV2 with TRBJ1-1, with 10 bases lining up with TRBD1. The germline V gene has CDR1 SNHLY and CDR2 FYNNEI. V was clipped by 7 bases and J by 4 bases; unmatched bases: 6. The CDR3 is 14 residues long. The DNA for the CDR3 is TGTGCCAGCACACCGACAGGGGGCCCCACTGAAGCTTTCTTT. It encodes CASTPTGGPTEAFF.

The CDR3 sequence: CASSNGGNTDTQYF. DNA for the CDR3: TGCGCCAGCAGTAACGGGGGGAACACAGATACGCAGTATTTT. The chain carries TRBV5-1 and TRBJ2-3; 7 bases align to TRBD2. The CDR3 is 14 amino acids. Germline CDR1 is SGHRS and CDR2 is YFSETQ. After removal of 5 bases from V and 2 bases from J, the junction contained 5 bases not matched to a gene.

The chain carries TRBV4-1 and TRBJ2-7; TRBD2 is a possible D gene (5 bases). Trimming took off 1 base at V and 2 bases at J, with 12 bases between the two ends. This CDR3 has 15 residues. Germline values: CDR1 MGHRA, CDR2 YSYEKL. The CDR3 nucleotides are TGCGCCAGCAGCCAAGGTTCGGGAACCACCTACGAGCAGTACTTC. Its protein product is CASSQGSGTTYEQYF.

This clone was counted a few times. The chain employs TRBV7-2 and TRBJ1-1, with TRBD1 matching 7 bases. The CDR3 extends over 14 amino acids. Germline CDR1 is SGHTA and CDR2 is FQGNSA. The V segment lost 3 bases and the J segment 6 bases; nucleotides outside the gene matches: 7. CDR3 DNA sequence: TGTGCCAGCAGCTTTGATGACAGGGCCCCTGAAGCTTTCTTT. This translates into CASSFDDRAPEAFF.

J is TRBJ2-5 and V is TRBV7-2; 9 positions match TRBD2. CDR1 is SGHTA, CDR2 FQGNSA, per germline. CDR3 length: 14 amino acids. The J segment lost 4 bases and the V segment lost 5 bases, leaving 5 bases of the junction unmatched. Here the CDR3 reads CASSTGLASETQYF. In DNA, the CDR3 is TGTGCCAGCAGCACCGGACTAGCGTCAGAGACCCAGTACTTC.

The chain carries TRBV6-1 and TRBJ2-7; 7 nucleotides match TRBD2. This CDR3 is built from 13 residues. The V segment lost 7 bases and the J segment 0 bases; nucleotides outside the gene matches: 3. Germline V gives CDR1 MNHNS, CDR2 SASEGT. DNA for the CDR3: TGTGCCAGCACGCGGGAGAGCTCCTACGAGCAGTACTTC. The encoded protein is CASTRESSYEQYF.

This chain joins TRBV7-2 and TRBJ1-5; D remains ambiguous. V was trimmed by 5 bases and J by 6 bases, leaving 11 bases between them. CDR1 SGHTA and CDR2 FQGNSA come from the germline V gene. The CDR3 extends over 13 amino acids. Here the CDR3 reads CASSPGIGQPQHF. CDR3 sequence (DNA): TGTGCCAGCAGCCCCGGGATCGGTCAGCCCCAGCATTTT. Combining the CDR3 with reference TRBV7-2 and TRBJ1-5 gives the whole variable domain GAGVSQSPSNKVTEKGKDVELRCDPISGHTALYWYRQSLGQGLEFLIYFQGNSAPDKSGLPSDRFSAERTGGSVSTLTIQRTQQEDSAVYLCASSPGIGQPQHFGDGTRLSIL.

This CDR3 reads CASSYPGGQKYGYTF. In DNA form, the CDR3 reads TGTGCCAGCAGTTACCCAGGGGGTCAGAAATATGGCTACACCTTC. This chain uses TRBV6-6 with TRBJ1-2; 7 bases are a match to TRBD1. Germline V lookup: CDR1 MNHNY, CDR2 SVGAGI (reference sequence). The CDR3 consists of 15 residues. Losses at the gene ends were 2 bases for V and 5 bases for J; bases not matched to a gene: 8.

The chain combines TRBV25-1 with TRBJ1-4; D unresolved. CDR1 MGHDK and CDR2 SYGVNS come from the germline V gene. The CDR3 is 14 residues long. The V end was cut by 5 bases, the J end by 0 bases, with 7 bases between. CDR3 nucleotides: TGTGCCAGCAGTCGTCGAGCAACTAATGAAAAACTGTTTTTT. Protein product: CASSRRATNEKLFF. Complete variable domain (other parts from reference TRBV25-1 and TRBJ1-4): EADIYQTPRYLVIGTGKKITLECSQTMGHDKMYWYQQDPGMELHLIHYSYGVNSTEKGDLSSESTVSRIRTEHFPLTLESARPSHTSQYLCASSRRATNEKLFFGSGTQLSVL.

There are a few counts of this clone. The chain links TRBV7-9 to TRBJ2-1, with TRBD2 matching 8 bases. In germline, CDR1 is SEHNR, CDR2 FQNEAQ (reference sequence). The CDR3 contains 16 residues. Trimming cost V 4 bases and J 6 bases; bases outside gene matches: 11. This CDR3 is CASSSNGGAASNEQFF. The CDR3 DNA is TGTGCCAGCAGCTCAAACGGGGGGGCGGCTTCCAATGAGCAGTTCTTC.

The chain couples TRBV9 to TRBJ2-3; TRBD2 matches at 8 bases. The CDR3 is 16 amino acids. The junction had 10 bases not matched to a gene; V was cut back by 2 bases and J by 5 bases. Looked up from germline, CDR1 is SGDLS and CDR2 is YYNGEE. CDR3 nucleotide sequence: TGTGCCAGCAGCGTCGACCTAGCGGGCCGGGGAGATACGCAGTATTTT. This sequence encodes CASSVDLAGRGDTQYF.

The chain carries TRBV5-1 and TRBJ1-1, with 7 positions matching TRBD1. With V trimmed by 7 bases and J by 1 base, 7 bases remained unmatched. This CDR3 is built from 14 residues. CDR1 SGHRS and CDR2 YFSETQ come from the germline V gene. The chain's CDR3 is CASGVAGGNTEAFF. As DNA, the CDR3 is TGCGCCAGCGGGGTGGCAGGGGGGAACACTGAAGCTTTCTTT.

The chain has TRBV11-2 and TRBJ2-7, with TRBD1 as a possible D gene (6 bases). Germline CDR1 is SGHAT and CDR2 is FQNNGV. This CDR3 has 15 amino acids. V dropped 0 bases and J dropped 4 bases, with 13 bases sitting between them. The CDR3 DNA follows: TGTGCCAGCAGCTTAGACGGGACAAGTTCGTACGAGCAGTACTTC. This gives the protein CASSLDGTSSYEQYF.

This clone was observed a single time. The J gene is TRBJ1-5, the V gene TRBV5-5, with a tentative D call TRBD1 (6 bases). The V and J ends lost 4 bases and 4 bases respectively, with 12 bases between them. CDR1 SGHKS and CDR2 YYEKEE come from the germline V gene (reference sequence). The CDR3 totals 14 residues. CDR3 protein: CASSTGDTNQPQHF. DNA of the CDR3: TGTGCCAGCAGCACCGGGGACACTAATCAGCCCCAGCATTTT.

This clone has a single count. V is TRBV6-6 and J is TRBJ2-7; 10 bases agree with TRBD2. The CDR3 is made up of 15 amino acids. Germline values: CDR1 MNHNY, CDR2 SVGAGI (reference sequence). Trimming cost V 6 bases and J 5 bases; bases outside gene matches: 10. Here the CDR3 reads CASRSAGGAQHEQYF. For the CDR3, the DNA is TGTGCCAGCAGGTCAGCGGGGGGGGCCCAGCACGAGCAGTACTTC.

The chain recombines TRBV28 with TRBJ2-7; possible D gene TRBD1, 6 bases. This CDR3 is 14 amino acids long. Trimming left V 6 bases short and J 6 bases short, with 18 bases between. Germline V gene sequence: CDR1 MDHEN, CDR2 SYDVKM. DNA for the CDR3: TGTGCCAGCAGCCGTCCTACAGGGAATCTCGAGCAGTACTTC. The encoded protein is CASSRPTGNLEQYF. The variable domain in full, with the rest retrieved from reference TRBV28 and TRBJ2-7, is DVKVTQSSRYLVKRTGEKVFLECVQDMDHENMFWYRQDPGLGLRLIYFSYDVKMKEKGDIPEGYSVSREKKERFSLILESASTNQTSMYLCASSRPTGNLEQYFGPGTRLTVT.

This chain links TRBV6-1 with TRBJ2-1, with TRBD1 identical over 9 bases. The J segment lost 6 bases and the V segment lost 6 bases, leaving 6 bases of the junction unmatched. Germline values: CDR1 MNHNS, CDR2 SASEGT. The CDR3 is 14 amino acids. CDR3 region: CASSSGTGSNEQFF. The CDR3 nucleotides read TGTGCCAGCAGCTCCGGGACAGGGAGCAATGAGCAGTTCTTC.

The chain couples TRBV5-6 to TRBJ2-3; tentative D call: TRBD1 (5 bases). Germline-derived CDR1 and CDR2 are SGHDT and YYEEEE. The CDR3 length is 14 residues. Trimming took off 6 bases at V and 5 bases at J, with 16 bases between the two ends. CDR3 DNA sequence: TGTGCCAGCACCTTTCCTTCAGGGAAAGATACGCAGTATTTT. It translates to CASTFPSGKDTQYF.

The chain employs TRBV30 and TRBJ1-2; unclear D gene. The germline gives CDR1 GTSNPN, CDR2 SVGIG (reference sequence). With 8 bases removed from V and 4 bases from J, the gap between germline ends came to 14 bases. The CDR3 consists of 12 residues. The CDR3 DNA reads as TGTGCCCAGCCGCTGGAGCGCTATGGCTACACCTTC. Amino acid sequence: CAQPLERYGYTF.

As DNA, the CDR3 is TGTGCCAGTAGCACTACCTCCGGACAGGGCTACGAGCAGTACTTC. It yields the protein CASSTTSGQGYEQYF. The V gene is TRBV19, the J gene TRBJ2-7, with 8 bases that match TRBD1. Germline CDR1 LNHDA, CDR2 SQIVND (reference sequence). V dropped 6 bases and J dropped 3; count of bases not matched to a gene: 10. The CDR3 contains 15 residues.

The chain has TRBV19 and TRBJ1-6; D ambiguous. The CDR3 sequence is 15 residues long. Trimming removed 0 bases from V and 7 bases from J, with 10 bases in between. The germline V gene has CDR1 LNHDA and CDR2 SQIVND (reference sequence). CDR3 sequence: CASSIDLGDNSPLHF. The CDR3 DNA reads TGTGCCAGTAGTATAGATTTGGGAGACAATTCACCCCTCCACTTT.

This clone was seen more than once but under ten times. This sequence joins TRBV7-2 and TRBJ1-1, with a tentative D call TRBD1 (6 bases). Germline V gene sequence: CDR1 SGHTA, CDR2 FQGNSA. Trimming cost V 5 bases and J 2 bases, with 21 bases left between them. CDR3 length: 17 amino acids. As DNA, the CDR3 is TGTGCCAGCAGCCAGAGAAGATTCGGACAGCCAAACACTGAAGCTTTCTTT. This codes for CASSQRRFGQPNTEAFF.

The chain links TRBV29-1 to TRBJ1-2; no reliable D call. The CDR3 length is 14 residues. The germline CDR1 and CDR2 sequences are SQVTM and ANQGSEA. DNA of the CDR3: TGCGCCGAGGGAGGGCCCCGGGAAGTCTATGGCTACACCTTC. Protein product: CAEGGPREVYGYTF.